This is a list of T cell receptor beta chains from one sample in a study of shared clonotypes between healthy human individuals. The method was immunoSEQ multiplex PCR; TCRdb's version includes in-frame clones alone and lacks a portion of them. The sample includes 2,100,000 or so clones, approximately 96% of them seen just once. Sequenced: naive CD4+ T cells sorted from blood. The receptor set was obtained from a man younger than 35 in good health. The CDR3 runs from the conserved cysteine through the conserved F or W. Fields, in order: J gene, D gene, V gene, clone size, CDR3 DNA, CDR3 protein. D genes are given only for firm matches. Clone sizes are given selectively: once, few, many, or a class where the clone is expanded.

TRBJ1-1	.	TRBV5-1	.	TGCGCCAGCAGCTTGGGGGTAGAAATCTCTGAAGCTTTCTTT	CASSLGVEISEAFF
TRBJ2-7	.	TRBV6-5	.	TGTGCCAGCAGTTGGGCGGGACAGATGTCCTACGAGCAGTACTTC	CASSWAGQMSYEQYF
TRBJ1-4	.	TRBV2	.	TGTGCCAGCAGTGAACGGAGGGGAGGAGCAACTAATGAAAAACTGTTTTTT	CASSERRGGATNEKLFF
TRBJ1-2	.	TRBV7-9	.	TGTGCCAGCAGCAAACAGGAGAACTATGGCTACACCTTC	CASSKQENYGYTF
TRBJ2-7	TRBD2	TRBV10-3	.	TGTGCCATCAGCTCACCGGTTGGGAGGGTTTCCTACGAGCAGTACTTC	CAISSPVGRVSYEQYF
TRBJ2-5	.	TRBV18	.	TGTGCCAGCTCACCTCCCGGGACACCGTACCAAGAGACCCAGTACTTC	CASSPPGTPYQETQYF
TRBJ1-1	.	TRBV10-3	.	TGTGCCATCAGTGATATGGAGGCTAACACTGAAGCTTTCTTT	CAISDMEANTEAFF
TRBJ2-1	TRBD1	TRBV18	once	TGTGCCAGCTCCCCTAGAACAGGGGGTCAGTTCTTC	CASSPRTGGQFF
TRBJ1-3	TRBD1	TRBV30	.	TGTGCCTGGAGCAGGGGGGCCTCTGGAAACACCATATATTTT	CAWSRGASGNTIYF
TRBJ1-4	.	TRBV30	once	TGTGCCTGGAGTGTGAGTACGAATGAAAAACTGTTTTTT	CAWSVSTNEKLFF
TRBJ2-3	TRBD2	TRBV7-2	.	TGTGCCAGCAGCCAGCGGCTAGCGGGAGGTAATACGCAGTATTTT	CASSQRLAGGNTQYF
TRBJ1-2	.	TRBV9	.	TGTGCCAGCAGCCCCCGGCCCACACAGGGCTATGGCTACACCTTC	CASSPRPTQGYGYTF
TRBJ2-1	TRBD1	TRBV9	.	TGTGCCAGCAGCGTAGCCATCCCGGGACAGGGACGCAATGAGCAGTTCTTC	CASSVAIPGQGRNEQFF
TRBJ2-7	.	TRBV7-8	.	TGTGCCAGCAGCTTTATAAGGTGGGGGAGTGAGCAGTACTTC	CASSFIRWGSEQYF